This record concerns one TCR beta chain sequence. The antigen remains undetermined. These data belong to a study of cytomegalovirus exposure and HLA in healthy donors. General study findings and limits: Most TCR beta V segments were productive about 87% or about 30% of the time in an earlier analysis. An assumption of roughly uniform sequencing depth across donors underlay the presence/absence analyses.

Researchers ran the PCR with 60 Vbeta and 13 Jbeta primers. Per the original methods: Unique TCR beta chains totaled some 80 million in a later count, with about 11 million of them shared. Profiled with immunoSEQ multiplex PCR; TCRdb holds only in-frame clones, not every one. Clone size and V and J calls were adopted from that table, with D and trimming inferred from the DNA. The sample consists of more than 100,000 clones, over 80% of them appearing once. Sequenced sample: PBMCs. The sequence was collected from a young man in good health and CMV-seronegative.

The CDR3 sequence: CASSPEGANYGYTF. In DNA, the CDR3 is TGTGCCAGCTCACCAGAAGGGGCGAACTATGGCTACACCTTC. This chain connects TRBV18 to TRBJ1-2, with D perhaps TRBD1 (5 bases). The CDR3 is 14 residues long. V gave up 2 bases and J gave up 2 bases, with 9 bases separating them. CDR1 is KGHSH and CDR2 is LQKENI in the germline V gene.